Listed here are 11 T cell receptor beta chains from one sample, sequenced in a study of control samples from healthy donors and cancer patients. Measured with immunoSEQ multiplex PCR; TCRdb has only the in-frame clones, and not every one. The sample consists of approximately 220,000 clones, just under 95% of them appearing once. Material: blood. Receptor source: a man aged 45 to 65 in good health.

This rearrangement joins TRBV3-1 (or the pseudogene TRBV3-2) to TRBJ2-5; D not certain. Trimming cost V 4 bases and J 4 bases, with 10 bases left between them. The length of the CDR3 is 13 residues. The germline V gene has CDR1 LGHDT and CDR2 YNNKEL (reference sequence). The CDR3 reads CASSPYVGETQYF. Written as DNA, the CDR3 is TGTGCCAGCAGCCCCTACGTAGGAGAGACCCAGTACTTC.

The chain uses TRBV19 and TRBJ1-1; D possibly corresponds to TRBD1 (6 bases). This CDR3 comprises 15 residues. Looked up from germline, CDR1 is LNHDA and CDR2 is SQIVND (reference sequence). Trimming left V 9 bases short and J 1 base short, with 18 bases between. The CDR3: CASSNGGQGNTEAFF. The DNA of the CDR3 is TGTGCCAGCTCAAACGGGGGGCAGGGGAACACTGAAGCTTTCTTT.

The CDR3 sequence is CASSRPDRGFSGANVLTF. CDR3 DNA sequence: TGTGCCAGTAGCCGGCCGGACAGGGGTTTCTCTGGGGCCAACGTCCTGACTTTC. The chain couples TRBV19 to TRBJ2-6; 9 bases align to TRBD1. The V gene's germline CDR1 is LNHDA and CDR2 SQIVND (reference sequence). Germline trimming cut 6 bases from V and 0 bases from J; bases unmatched to any gene: 9. The CDR3 has 18 amino acids.

The chain is built from TRBV6-6 and TRBJ2-7, with 9 nucleotides matching TRBD1. CDR3 length equals 14 residues. J gave up 0 bases and V 5 bases, and 2 bases lay outside the gene matches. Germline V gene lookup returns CDR1 MNHNY and CDR2 SVGAGI (reference sequence). CDR3 sequence reads: CASSTGGASYEQYF. The CDR3 DNA reads TGTGCCAGCAGTACAGGGGGCGCCTCCTACGAGCAGTACTTC.

This chain uses TRBV25-1 with TRBJ2-2, with D maybe TRBD2 (6 bases). V lost 2 bases and J 5 bases, leaving 12 bases between the germline ends. Germline-derived CDR1 and CDR2 are MGHDK and SYGVNS. The CDR3 covers 15 residues. This chain's CDR3 is CASSEGTGVTGELFF. The CDR3 coding sequence is TGTGCCAGCAGTGAAGGGACGGGGGTGACCGGGGAGCTGTTTTTT.

The gene calls are TRBV11-3 and TRBJ2-7, with no clear D. CDR3 length equals 14 residues. The germline CDR1 and CDR2 sequences are SGHNT and YENEEA. V was clipped by 0 bases and J by 4 bases, with 10 bases between them. CDR3 DNA sequence: TGTGCCAGCAGCTTAGATGGACCCCAATACGAGCAGTACTTC. Its protein product is CASSLDGPQYEQYF.

The chain carries TRBV28 and TRBJ1-2, with D perhaps matching TRBD1 (6 bases). The V gene's germline CDR1 is MDHEN and CDR2 SYDVKM. Deletions cut 2 bases from V and 5 bases from J, with 18 bases between. The CDR3 extends over 16 amino acids. CDR3 amino acids: CASSLSLLQGKYGYTF. CDR3 nucleotide sequence: TGTGCCAGCAGTTTAAGCCTTCTACAGGGCAAATATGGCTACACCTTC.

This clone was recorded only once. V is TRBV6-5 and J is TRBJ2-1; D might be TRBD1 (6 bases). The CDR3 contains 14 residues. V lost 7 bases, J lost 3 bases, and 13 bases lay in between. Germline lookup yields CDR1 MNHEY and CDR2 SVGAGI. CDR3 bases: TGTGCCAGCACCGGACAGACTTACTACAATGAGCAGTTCTTC. This encodes CASTGQTYYNEQFF.

This clone has more than one count but fewer than ten. This rearrangement joins TRBV6-5 to TRBJ2-5, with 8 bases that match TRBD1. Trimming took 2 bases from V and 5 from J; bases not matched to a gene: 7. Germline V lookup: CDR1 MNHEY, CDR2 SVGAGI. The CDR3 sequence is 15 residues long. The CDR3 loop reads CASSYTGTGGETQYF. CDR3 in DNA: TGTGCCAGCAGTTACACAGGGACAGGTGGGGAGACCCAGTACTTC.

The rearrangement joins TRBV2 to TRBJ1-4; D not resolved. The CDR3 is made up of 14 amino acids. The V end was cut by 3 bases, the J end by 0 bases, with 5 bases between. The V gene's germline CDR1 is SNHLY and CDR2 FYNNEI. CDR3 DNA: TGTGCCAGCAGTGAGAGATCAACTAATGAAAAACTGTTTTTT. Protein: CASSERSTNEKLFF.

This chain uses TRBV30 with TRBJ2-7; 7 bases agree with TRBD1. V lost 3 bases, J lost 6 bases, and 11 bases stayed unmatched. The CDR3 is 14 residues long. Germline V gives CDR1 GTSNPN, CDR2 SVGIG (reference sequence). CDR3 amino acids: CAWRNDPTGIEQYF. The CDR3 nucleotides read TGTGCCTGGAGGAACGACCCGACAGGGATCGAGCAGTACTTC. Looking up the rest from reference TRBV30 and TRBJ2-7 gives the full variable domain: SQTIHQWPATLVQPVGSPLSLECTVEGTSNPNLYWYRQAAGRGLQLLFYSVGIGQISSEVPQNLSASRPQDRQFILSSKKLLLSDSGFYLCAWRNDPTGIEQYFGPGTRLTVT.